A selection of T cell receptor beta chains follows, all from one sample in a study of shared clonotypes between healthy human individuals. Clones were sequenced by immunoSEQ multiplex PCR, and TCRdb holds only the in-frame ones, with some missing. This table has a few million clones, over 90% appearing once. Source material: naive CD4+ T cells from PBMCs. The receptors derive from a young man in good health. Some clones in this sample may be carry-over from other donors' samples. Each CDR3 is given with its conserved first and last residue. D genes are given only for firm matches.

D gene: -; J gene: TRBJ2-4; V gene: TRBV2; CDR3 protein: CATSIGSIQYF; CDR3 DNA: TGTGCCACGAGCATAGGCAGCATTCAGTACTTC
D gene: TRBD1; J gene: TRBJ2-5; V gene: TRBV25-1; CDR3 protein: CASSEYGTGAKETQYF; CDR3 DNA: TGTGCCAGCAGTGAATATGGGACAGGGGCCAAAGAGACCCAGTACTTC
D gene: TRBD1; J gene: TRBJ1-4; V gene: TRBV27; CDR3 protein: CASSLGQGIEKLFF; CDR3 DNA: TGTGCCAGCAGTTTAGGACAGGGCATAGAAAAACTGTTTTTT
D gene: -; J gene: TRBJ1-4; V gene: TRBV7-2; CDR3 protein: CASSPRAPPEKLFF; CDR3 DNA: TGTGCCAGCAGCCCCAGGGCCCCGCCTGAAAAACTGTTTTTT
D gene: TRBD1; J gene: TRBJ1-5; V gene: TRBV19; CDR3 protein: CASSIFEYGDRGDNQPQHF; CDR3 DNA: TGTGCCAGTAGTATATTTGAGTACGGGGACAGGGGGGACAATCAGCCCCAGCATTTT
D gene: -; J gene: TRBJ2-1; V gene: TRBV5-4; CDR3 protein: CASSSRRLGGYNEQFF; CDR3 DNA: TGTGCCAGCAGCTCGCGTCGGCTAGGTGGGTACAATGAGCAGTTCTTC
D gene: -; J gene: TRBJ2-7; V gene: TRBV7-2; CDR3 protein: CASSLEWRGLGGEQYF; CDR3 DNA: TGTGCCAGCAGCTTAGAGTGGAGGGGGCTCGGGGGCGAGCAGTACTTC
D gene: TRBD1; J gene: TRBJ1-4; V gene: TRBV9; CDR3 protein: CASSTLQGPGEKLFF; CDR3 DNA: TGTGCCAGCAGCACCCTACAGGGGCCGGGTGAAAAACTGTTTTTT
D gene: TRBD1; J gene: TRBJ1-1; V gene: TRBV28; CDR3 protein: CASTFQLTGVTEAFF; CDR3 DNA: TGTGCCAGCACTTTCCAACTTACAGGGGTCACTGAAGCTTTCTTT
D gene: -; J gene: TRBJ1-3; V gene: TRBV5-1; CDR3 protein: CASSFNMPSDTIYF; CDR3 DNA: TGCGCCAGCAGCTTTAATATGCCTTCGGACACCATATATTTT
D gene: TRBD1; J gene: TRBJ1-3; V gene: TRBV2; CDR3 protein: CASRRGDSSGNTIYF; CDR3 DNA: TGTGCCAGCAGGAGGGGGGACAGCTCTGGAAACACCATATATTTT